The present T cell receptor (beta chain) was sequenced within a study of T cell responses to AZD1222 COVID-19 vaccine. Notes on this clone: Its antigen remains unidentified.

Study observations and caveats: The donor cohort was predominantly white British with a female majority, and clonal diversity may have been underestimated. Nearly half of spike-specific TCRs reportedly go after variant regions that carry no mutations. Only five to seven AZD1222 recipients were seropositive at baseline.

Some clones are missing from TCRdb's copy, which holds only in-frame ones; the method was immunoSEQ multiplex PCR. The profile shows approximately 92,000 clones, 91% of them singletons. Trimming took 2 bases from V and 7 from J, leaving 19 bases between them. The CDR3 spans 16 residues. Looked up from germline, CDR1 is SGHRS and CDR2 is YFSETQ. This material consisted of peripheral blood, taken on day 0 of AZD1222 vaccination. The clonotype comes from an adult in good health. The chain recombines TRBV5-1 with TRBJ1-5; D is unresolved. In nucleotides, the CDR3 is TGCGCCAGCAGCTTAACGGGCCCTCTACCAGGCCAGCCCCAGCATTTT. This sequence encodes CASSLTGPLPGQPQHF.